This note documents a single T cell receptor beta chain sequence. Antigen unknown. Germline and junction disagree at one end, which may indicate a read error. The second PCR ran about 7 to 12 cycles with a sample-barcoded 5' primer and J-beta primers. Each cDNA molecule, via a template-switch adaptor with 12 random nucleotides, was tagged. TCRdb analysed the 5' RACE reads with MiXCR anew, one entry per CDR3 protein. Among under 750,000 distinct CDR3 sequences listed, under 55% were seen once. CDR3 length: 15 residues. Germline CDR1 is MNHEY and CDR2 is SVGAGI. This sample was taken from a study of blood T cells in healthy people across ages. Whole-study results and caveats: Expanded clonotype shifts may have been confounded, as the donors had an unknown CMV status. Older age went with lower TCR beta diversity per million T cells, in a roughly linear way. When set beside aged donors, long-lived donors presented more naive CD4+ cells and higher diversity.

The sequencing input was blood. The chain recombines TRBV6-5 with TRBJ2-7; possibly TRBD2 for D (6 bases). This receptor was obtained from a man older than 75 in good health. The CDR3 here is CASSYPGLSSYKQYF. The CDR3 region has the DNA TGCGCCAGCAGTTACCCTGGACTAAGCTCCTACAAGCAGTACTTC.